This T cell receptor (beta chain) originates from a study of Ad26.COV2.S vaccination and SARS-CoV-2 variants. A remark on this clone: The antigen remains unidentified.

Repertoires were generated with immunoSEQ multiplex PCR, while TCRdb's copy carries only in-frame clones and drops some. The table has hundreds of thousands of clones, roughly 91% seen once. Specified treatment: over 15 received Ad26.COV2.S at low or high dose, single or two shots; 5 received placebo; per-sample allocation not given. Sample collection was performed on day 63 after the first vaccine or placebo injection. The V and J ends lost 5 bases and 8 bases respectively, with 12 bases between them. Germline V gives CDR1 MDHEN, CDR2 SYDVKM. CDR3 length: 12 residues. Notes on the study in general: Analytic work on TCR breadth and depth might have understated the full extent of total T cell responses.

The chain couples TRBV28 to TRBJ1-2; D is uncertain. The sequence derives from a person between 18 and 65 years old who received the Ad26.COV2.S COVID-19 vaccine or a placebo. The source was peripheral blood, collected in a trial of Ad26.COV2.S vaccine versus placebo. For the CDR3, the DNA is TGTGCCAGCAGTGACGGGTTATTGGGCTACACCTTC. Translating it yields CASSDGLLGYTF.